Listed below are T cell receptor beta chains from one sample, sequenced in a study of T cells in Graves' hyperthyroidism and ophthalmopathy. TCRdb called the multiplex PCR reads again in MiXCR, with one record for every CDR3 protein. Found here are roughly 170,000 distinct CDR3 sequences, over 15% of them singletons; the top ten hold 25% to 35%. The sequenced sample was blood. The receptors were gathered from a woman aged 50 to 60 with Graves' hyperthyroidism. The CDR3 runs from the conserved cysteine through the conserved F or W. Each record gives: J gene, clone size, D gene, V gene, CDR3 protein, CDR3 DNA. The D gene is left open where the match is weak. For some rows the clone size is stated as once, few or many, or as a class when expanded; others skip it.

J gene: TRBJ1-1; clone size: many; D gene: TRBD1; V gene: TRBV20-1; CDR3 protein: CSARDRATGAKAEAFF; CDR3 DNA: TGCAGTGCTAGAGATAGAGCGACAGGGGCGAAAGCTGAAGCTTTCTTT
J gene: TRBJ2-1; clone size: many; D gene: -; V gene: TRBV6-1; CDR3 protein: CASALYRGNEQFF; CDR3 DNA: TGTGCCTCCGCCCTGTACCGGGGAAATGAGCAGTTCTTC
J gene: TRBJ2-5; clone size: -; D gene: TRBD2; V gene: TRBV20-1; CDR3 protein: CSAKTAASSGDLQETQYF; CDR3 DNA: TGCAGTGCTAAAACAGCGGCAAGTAGCGGGGACCTCCAAGAGACCCAGTACTTC
J gene: TRBJ1-3; clone size: many; D gene: -; V gene: TRBV5-1; CDR3 protein: CASSALSSGNTIYF; CDR3 DNA: TGCGCCAGCAGCGCTCTCAGCTCTGGAAACACCATATATTTT
J gene: TRBJ2-7; clone size: many; D gene: -; V gene: TRBV29-1; CDR3 protein: CSVERLESYEQYF; CDR3 DNA: TGCAGCGTTGAACGCCTTGAGTCCTACGAGCAGTACTTC
J gene: TRBJ1-1; clone size: -; D gene: TRBD1; V gene: TRBV5-4; CDR3 protein: CASSLGQGMNTEAFF; CDR3 DNA: TGTGCCAGCAGCTTAGGACAGGGAATGAACACTGAAGCTTTCTTT
J gene: TRBJ2-7; clone size: -; D gene: -; V gene: TRBV4-1; CDR3 protein: CASSPSRVRGLSSYEQYF; CDR3 DNA: TGCGCCAGCAGCCCGTCAAGGGTAAGGGGACTGAGCTCCTACGAGCAGTACTTC
J gene: TRBJ1-4; clone size: many; D gene: -; V gene: TRBV7-9; CDR3 protein: CASSLSGPNEKLFF; CDR3 DNA: TGTGCCAGCAGCTTATCTGGACCTAATGAAAAACTGTTTTTT
J gene: TRBJ1-1; clone size: few; D gene: TRBD1; V gene: TRBV20-1; CDR3 protein: CSARSGTGTPEAFF; CDR3 DNA: TGCAGTGCCCGCTCCGGGACAGGAACTCCTGAAGCTTTCTTT
J gene: TRBJ1-1; clone size: once; D gene: -; V gene: TRBV7-9; CDR3 protein: CVSSPGEHEAFF; CDR3 DNA: TGTGTCAGCAGCCCCGGGGAGCATGAAGCTTTCTTT
J gene: TRBJ1-1; clone size: many; D gene: TRBD1; V gene: TRBV7-9; CDR3 protein: CASSPLQGNGAFF; CDR3 DNA: TGTGCCAGCAGCCCGTTACAGGGGAACGGAGCTTTCTTT
J gene: TRBJ2-1; clone size: many; D gene: TRBD1; V gene: TRBV6-2/TRBV6-3; CDR3 protein: CASSQGQGRYNEQFF; CDR3 DNA: TGTGCCAGCAGTCAAGGACAGGGGCGATACAATGAGCAGTTCTTC
J gene: TRBJ1-1; clone size: many; D gene: -; V gene: TRBV18; CDR3 protein: CASSPLLEVRNTEAFF; CDR3 DNA: TGTGCCAGCTCACCCCTTCTTGAGGTTCGAAACACTGAAGCTTTCTTT
J gene: TRBJ1-6; clone size: many; D gene: TRBD1; V gene: TRBV28; CDR3 protein: CASSPQQGFVSPLHF; CDR3 DNA: TGTGCCAGCAGTCCCCAACAGGGGTTCGTGTCACCCCTCCACTTT
J gene: TRBJ2-5; clone size: -; D gene: -; V gene: TRBV6-1; CDR3 protein: CASSDLARQETQYF; CDR3 DNA: TGTGCCAGCAGTGATCTGGCTAGACAAGAGACCCAGTACTTC
J gene: TRBJ2-7; clone size: many; D gene: -; V gene: TRBV6-1; CDR3 protein: CASRYETYEQYF; CDR3 DNA: TGTGCCAGCAGATACGAGACCTACGAGCAGTACTTC
J gene: TRBJ1-5; clone size: many; D gene: -; V gene: TRBV7-2; CDR3 protein: CASSLSFGEPQHF; CDR3 DNA: TGTGCCAGCAGCTTGTCATTCGGGGAGCCCCAGCATTTT
J gene: TRBJ2-2; clone size: many; D gene: -; V gene: TRBV2; CDR3 protein: CASSTGTANTGELFF; CDR3 DNA: TGTGCCAGCAGTACCGGGACGGCGAACACCGGGGAGCTGTTTTTT